The T cell receptor beta chain described here comes from a study of blood T cell repertoires in COVID-19. In the original analysis: Amplification of reference gene primers provided the estimated nucleated cell counts. Sequenced by immunoSEQ multiplex PCR; TCRdb stores in-frame clones only, minus some. V and J calls and clone size are given by that table; D and trimming were obtained from the DNA. The table includes around 250,000 clones, around 86% detected once. Material for sequencing was peripheral blood. The sequence was collected from an elderly man with acute or convalescent COVID-19.

The CDR3 sequence: CASSLGGAFRATDTQYF. CDR3 sequence (DNA): TGTGCCAGCAGCTTGGGCGGGGCATTTAGGGCCACAGATACGCAGTATTTT. The rearrangement uses TRBV5-5 and TRBJ2-3; possible D gene TRBD2, 6 bases. Germline CDR1 is SGHKS and CDR2 is YYEKEE (reference sequence). The germline V and J ends were trimmed by 0 bases and 2 bases, with 16 bases remaining between them. CDR3 length: 17 residues.